This passage covers 10 T cell receptor beta chains from one sample sequenced in a study of cytomegalovirus exposure and HLA in healthy donors. PCR amplification relied on 60 Vbeta primers (plus 13 Jbeta primers). Measured with immunoSEQ multiplex PCR; TCRdb has only the in-frame clones, and not every one. The repertoire holds under 200,000 clones, with roughly 13% as singletons. Sample: PBMCs. These receptor sequences come from a man in his fifties in good health and CMV-seropositive.

This clone was recorded a few times. J is TRBJ2-3 and V is TRBV5-4; 7 nucleotides line up with TRBD1. J gave up 2 bases and V 0 bases, and 3 bases lay outside the gene matches. The CDR3 consists of 15 residues. The germline CDR1 and CDR2 sequences are SGHNT and YYREEE (reference sequence). As DNA, the CDR3 is TGTGCCAGCAGCTTGGAAGGGGGCTACACAGATACGCAGTATTTT. Residues: CASSLEGGYTDTQYF. The full variable domain, its missing parts supplied by reference TRBV5-4 and TRBJ2-3, is ETGVTQSPTHLIKTRGQQVTLRCSSQSGHNTVSWYQQALGQGPQFIFQYYREEENGRGNFPPRFSGLQFPNYSSELNVNALELDDSALYLCASSLEGGYTDTQYFGPGTRLTVL.

A few counts support this clone. The rearrangement uses TRBV27 and TRBJ1-2; 9 bases map to TRBD1. Germline V CDR1 and CDR2: MNHEY, SMNVEV (reference sequence). This CDR3 region has 15 residues. V gave up 3 bases and J gave up 0 bases; unmatched junction bases: 2. For the CDR3, the DNA is TGTGCCAGCAGTTTCAACAGGGGGCCTAACTATGGCTACACCTTC. It specifies CASSFNRGPNYGYTF.

The V gene is TRBV18, the J gene TRBJ1-5; tentatively, D is TRBD1 (6 bases). Trimming shortened V by 5 bases and J by 2 bases, and 13 bases separated the two germline ends. Germline V gene sequence: CDR1 KGHSH, CDR2 LQKENI. The CDR3 spans 15 residues. DNA of the CDR3: TGTGCCAGCTCAACTTCGAACAGGGGCAATCAGCCCCAGCATTTT. Its translation: CASSTSNRGNQPQHF.

This clone was counted only a few times. The chain combines TRBV6-4 with TRBJ2-7, with 9 bases identical to TRBD1. Germline V gives CDR1 MRHNA, CDR2 SNTAGT. The CDR3 is 15 residues long. DNA of the CDR3: TGTGCCTGCAGTGATGAGGACAGGGGTCACTACGAGCAGTACGTC. Protein sequence: CACSDEDRGHYEQYV.

This clone was counted between two and nine times. The chain couples TRBV7-9 to TRBJ1-2; D not certain. In germline, CDR1 is SEHNR, CDR2 FQNEAQ (reference sequence). V shed 8 bases and J shed 1 base, with 11 bases lying between them. The CDR3 has 13 amino acids. CDR3 sequence (DNA): TGTGCCAGCGGTGAGGTCGTTAACTATGGCTACACCTTC. This encodes CASGEVVNYGYTF.

This clone was counted only a few times. V gene TRBV28 combines with J gene TRBJ1-2; 9 positions agree with TRBD1. This CDR3 is 14 amino acids long. CDR1 is MDHEN, CDR2 SYDVKM, per germline. The junction had 4 bases not matched to a gene; V was cut back by 3 bases and J by 5 bases. CDR3 residues: CASSLGTGSYGYTF. CDR3 bases: TGTGCCAGCAGTTTGGGGACAGGGTCTTATGGCTACACCTTC.

The chain couples TRBV5-5 to TRBJ2-2, with 7 bases identical to TRBD1. Germline V lookup: CDR1 SGHKS, CDR2 YYEKEE (reference sequence). Germline trimming cut 5 bases from V and 8 bases from J; bases unmatched to any gene: 6. The CDR3 totals 13 residues. This CDR3 reads CASSNRGVGELFF. The CDR3 nucleotides read TGTGCCAGCAGTAACAGGGGAGTAGGGGAGCTGTTTTTT.

This clone has only a few counts. The J gene is TRBJ1-2, the V gene TRBV7-9; perhaps TRBD1 as D (6 bases). CDR3 size: 15 residues. Trimming pared 0 bases from V and 3 bases from J, leaving 11 bases between. In germline, CDR1 is SEHNR, CDR2 FQNEAQ (reference sequence). The CDR3, as DNA: TGTGCCAGCAGCTTAGCGGGGGCACTTCACTATGGCTACACCTTC. Translated: CASSLAGALHYGYTF. Filled out from reference TRBV7-9 and TRBJ1-2, the complete variable domain reads DTGVSQNPRHKITKRGQNVTFRCDPISEHNRLYWYRQTLGQGPEFLTYFQNEAQLEKSRLLSDRFSAERPKGSFSTLEIQRTEQGDSAMYLCASSLAGALHYGYTFGSGTRLTVV.

This clone was seen more than once but under ten times. This sequence joins TRBV6-6 and TRBJ1-1; possibly TRBD1 for D (6 bases). There are 15 residues in the CDR3. The germline gives CDR1 MNHNY, CDR2 SVGAGI (reference sequence). V dropped 2 bases and J dropped 1 base, with 11 bases sitting between them. The CDR3 DNA follows: TGTGCCAGCAGTTACCAAGGACAGTCGAACACTGAAGCTTTCTTT. Its translation: CASSYQGQSNTEAFF.

The chain uses TRBV19 and TRBJ2-2; TRBD2 matches at 10 bases. CDR3 length equals 15 residues. Germline V gives CDR1 LNHDA, CDR2 SQIVND (reference sequence). The V segment lost 6 bases and the J segment 4 bases; nucleotides outside the gene matches: 5. The CDR3 nucleotides read TGTGCCAGTAGGAGCGGGGGGGCGGTCACCGGGGAGCTGTTTTTT. Protein: CASRSGGAVTGELFF. The full variable domain, its missing parts supplied by reference TRBV19 and TRBJ2-2, is DGGITQSPKYLFRKEGQNVTLSCEQNLNHDAMYWYRQDPGQGLRLIYYSQIVNDFQKGDIAEGYSVSREKKESFPLTVTSAQKNPTAFYLCASRSGGAVTGELFFGEGSRLTVL.